The 8 T cell receptor beta chains presented below share a single source sample, sequenced in a study of CD8+ T cells in alopecia areata (dated by TCRdb to the late 2010s). According to the study, the label for this sample's time point signals: baseline before oral tofacitinib. The library was obtained by the immunoSEQ multiplex PCR assay. To provide template for TCR sequencing, every sample had RNA extracted and reverse transcribed into cDNA. Sourced from immuneACCESS, this table was stored by TCRdb with only in-frame sequences that have V and J called. A share of the clones is absent; for the studies checked, an unresolved V gene accounts for under half, and the remainder has no known explanation. The sample data list 150,000 to 190,000 clones, and less than 65% of these were observed just once. The ten most abundant clones make up approximately 19% of the sample. The input for sequencing was CD8+ T cells sorted from blood, taken at week 0. The receptors derive from a human donor with alopecia areata.

This clone appeared a few times. The gene calls are TRBV9 and TRBJ1-2, with D maybe TRBD1 (6 bases). V lost 0 bases, J lost 8 bases, and 17 bases lay in between. The CDR3 loop spans 15 amino acids. Germline V gives CDR1 SGDLS, CDR2 YYNGEE. CDR3 sequence reads: CASSVAHQGTDGYTF. DNA of the CDR3: TGTGCCAGCAGCGTAGCCCACCAGGGGACGGACGGCTACACCTTC.

This clone was recorded a few times. J is TRBJ2-1 and V is TRBV29-1; 8 nucleotides agree with TRBD2. The CDR3 has 14 amino acids. From germline, CDR1 is SQVTM and CDR2 ANQGSEA. V shed 5 bases and J 5 bases; nucleotides not matched to a gene: 8. As DNA, the CDR3 is TGCAGCGTTTCGACCGGGGGGGAGCACAATGAGCAGTTCTTC. This codes for CSVSTGGEHNEQFF.

The J gene is TRBJ1-2, the V gene TRBV9, with D unresolved. CDR1 SGDLS and CDR2 YYNGEE come from the germline V gene. The CDR3 consists of 13 residues. The V end lost 2 bases, the J end lost 6 bases, and 11 bases lay between the germline ends. CDR3 nucleotide sequence: TGTGCCAGCAGCGTGGAGGATTGGAATGGCTACACCTTC. This sequence encodes CASSVEDWNGYTF.

In its sample, this clone was seen a few times. This chain uses TRBV5-6 with TRBJ1-2; TRBD1 might be the D (6 bases). CDR1 and CDR2 (germline): SGHDT, YYEEEE. The length of the CDR3 is 13 residues. V was trimmed by 4 bases and J by 5 bases, leaving 12 bases between them. DNA of the CDR3: TGTGCCAGCAGCCCCGGGGGGCCTTATGGCTACACCTTC. Residues: CASSPGGPYGYTF.

In its sample, this clone was seen a few times. The rearrangement uses TRBV4-3 and TRBJ2-3; no clear D gene. This CDR3 contains 17 residues. The V gene lost 3 bases and the J gene lost 0 bases, with 16 bases spanning the gap. CDR1 and CDR2 (germline): LGHNA, YSLEER. CDR3 bases: TGCGCCAGCAGCCAGTATCTTAGCCCCGAAAGCACAGATACGCAGTATTTT. It is translated as CASSQYLSPESTDTQYF.

This chain joins TRBV2 and TRBJ2-5; D not certain. This CDR3 region has 15 residues. The germline CDR1 and CDR2 sequences are SNHLY and FYNNEI. V gave up 8 bases and J gave up 0 bases, with 16 bases separating them. Here the CDR3 DNA reads TGTGCCAGCCTAACCCGGGCAGGCCACCAAGAGACCCAGTACTTC. Translated: CASLTRAGHQETQYF.

The rearrangement joins TRBV29-1 to TRBJ2-7, with TRBD2 identical over 8 bases. This CDR3 spans 12 amino acids. J was trimmed by 3 bases and V by 2 bases; bases with no gene match: 0. CDR1 and CDR2 from the germline V gene are SQVTM and ANQGSEA. The CDR3 region is CSVETSGYEQYF. The CDR3 DNA follows: TGCAGCGTTGAAACTAGCGGCTACGAGCAGTACTTC.

V and J are TRBV18 and TRBJ2-7, with 7 bases aligning to TRBD1. This CDR3 has 14 residues. Germline CDR1 is KGHSH and CDR2 is LQKENI. The V segment lost 3 bases and the J segment 3 bases; nucleotides outside the gene matches: 5. The CDR3 region is CASSPPDRDYEQYF. The CDR3, as DNA: TGTGCCAGCTCACCGCCCGACAGGGACTACGAGCAGTACTTC.